This T cell receptor beta chain was retrieved from a study of PD-1 blockade in classical Hodgkin lymphoma. For the study at large: Patients received nivolumab 3 mg/kg intravenously every 2 weeks. General observations from the study: Those patients who began receiving nivolumab less than 1 year after ASCT had lower diversity, and they were excluded.

Profiling relied on immunoSEQ multiplex PCR, and the TCRdb table lists in-frame clones only, not all of them. The table lists about 15,000 clones, less than 70% of them singletons. Turning to this clone: Its target is unknown.

Regarding time point: cycle 4 day 1 (C4D1), after more than five weeks of nivolumab. Each of the patients experienced relapse following autologous stem cell transplantation, and their brentuximab vedotin exposure differed. Looked up from germline, CDR1 is SGHRS and CDR2 is YFSETQ. There are 20 residues in the CDR3. Trimming left V 4 bases short and J 0 bases short, with 27 bases between. This sequence originates from a human donor with classical Hodgkin lymphoma. The chain recombines TRBV5-1 with TRBJ2-3; D may correspond to TRBD1 or TRBD2 (6 bases each). The sequenced sample was peripheral blood mononuclear cells (PBMCs), obtained before the fourth cycle of nivolumab. The CDR3 is CASSRYTGAVGGLSTDTQYF. The CDR3 DNA sequence: TGCGCCAGCAGCCGGTATACGGGGGCGGTTGGCGGCCTTAGCACAGATACGCAGTATTTT.